This TCR beta chain was sequenced for a study of CD8+ T cells in alopecia areata. Treatment reported: oral pan-JAK inhibitor, 5-10 mg twice daily. The researchers isolated CD4+ and CD8+ T cells from PBMCs by sorting. The study's findings and limits: While tofacitinib was given, many expanded lesional clones persisted in scalp and blood.

Germline V CDR1 and CDR2: SGDLS, YYNGEE. The CDR3 loop spans 16 amino acids. With 0 bases removed from V and 6 bases from J, the gap between germline ends came to 17 bases. cDNA serving as the sequencing template came from extracted, reverse transcribed RNA. Clones were sequenced by immunoSEQ multiplex PCR, and TCRdb holds only the in-frame ones, with some missing. The sample holds more than 95,000 clones; 61% are singletons and the top ten take around 5.7%. A word on this clone: Its specificity is unknown.

This receptor was obtained from a human donor with alopecia areata. V gene TRBV9 combines with J gene TRBJ2-3, with D perhaps TRBD2 (6 bases). This specimen consisted of CD4+ T cells sorted from blood, obtained at week 4, from a patient treated with tofacitinib. The CDR3: CASSVGSDSRGDTQYF. Here the CDR3 DNA reads TGTGCCAGCAGCGTAGGGTCGGATTCTCGGGGGGATACGCAGTATTTT.